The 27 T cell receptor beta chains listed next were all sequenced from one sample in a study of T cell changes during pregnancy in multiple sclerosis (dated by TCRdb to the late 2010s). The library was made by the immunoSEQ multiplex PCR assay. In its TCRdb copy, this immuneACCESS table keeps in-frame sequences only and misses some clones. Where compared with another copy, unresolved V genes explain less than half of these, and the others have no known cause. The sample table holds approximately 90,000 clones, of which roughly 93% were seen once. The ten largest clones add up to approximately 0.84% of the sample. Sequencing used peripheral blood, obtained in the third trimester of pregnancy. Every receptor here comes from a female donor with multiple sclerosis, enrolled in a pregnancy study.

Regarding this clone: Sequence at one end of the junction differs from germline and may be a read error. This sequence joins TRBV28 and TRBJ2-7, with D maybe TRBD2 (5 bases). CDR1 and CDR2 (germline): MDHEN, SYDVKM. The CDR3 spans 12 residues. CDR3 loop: CASSLYRGEQYF. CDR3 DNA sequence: TGTGCCAGCAGCTTATATCGGGGCGAGCAGTACTTC.

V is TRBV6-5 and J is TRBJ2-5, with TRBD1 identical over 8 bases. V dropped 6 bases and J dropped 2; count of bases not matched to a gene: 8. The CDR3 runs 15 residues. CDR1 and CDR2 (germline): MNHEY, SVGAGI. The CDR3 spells CASSPTGVIQETQYF. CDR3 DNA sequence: TGTGCCAGCAGCCCGACAGGGGTTATACAAGAGACCCAGTACTTC.

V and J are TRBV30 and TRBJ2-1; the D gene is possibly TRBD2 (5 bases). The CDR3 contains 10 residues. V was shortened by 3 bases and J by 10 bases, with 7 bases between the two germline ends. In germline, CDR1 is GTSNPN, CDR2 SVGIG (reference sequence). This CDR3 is CAWSGGEQFF. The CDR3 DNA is TGTGCCTGGAGCGGCGGGGAGCAGTTCTTC.

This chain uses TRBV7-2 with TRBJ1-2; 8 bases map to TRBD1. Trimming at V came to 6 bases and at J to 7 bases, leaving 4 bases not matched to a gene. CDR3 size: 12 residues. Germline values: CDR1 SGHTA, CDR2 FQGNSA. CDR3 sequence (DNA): TGTGCCAGCAGGCGGACAGGGAGTGGCTACACCTTC. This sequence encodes CASRRTGSGYTF.

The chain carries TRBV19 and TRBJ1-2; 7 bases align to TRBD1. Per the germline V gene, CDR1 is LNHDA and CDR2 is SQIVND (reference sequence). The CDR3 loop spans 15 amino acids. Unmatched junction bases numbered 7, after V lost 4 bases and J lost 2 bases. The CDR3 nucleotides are TGTGCCAGTAGTAACAGGGGCCTAGACAACTATGGCTACACCTTC. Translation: CASSNRGLDNYGYTF.

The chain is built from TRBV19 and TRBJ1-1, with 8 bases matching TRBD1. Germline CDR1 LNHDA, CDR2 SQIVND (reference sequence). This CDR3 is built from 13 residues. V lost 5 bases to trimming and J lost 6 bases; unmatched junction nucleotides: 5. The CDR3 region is CASSGQGWAEAFF. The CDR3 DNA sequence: TGTGCCAGTAGTGGACAGGGTTGGGCTGAAGCTTTCTTT. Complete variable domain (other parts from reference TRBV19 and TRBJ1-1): DGGITQSPKYLFRKEGQNVTLSCEQNLNHDAMYWYRQDPGQGLRLIYYSQIVNDFQKGDIAEGYSVSREKKESFPLTVTSAQKNPTAFYLCASSGQGWAEAFFGQGTRLTVV.

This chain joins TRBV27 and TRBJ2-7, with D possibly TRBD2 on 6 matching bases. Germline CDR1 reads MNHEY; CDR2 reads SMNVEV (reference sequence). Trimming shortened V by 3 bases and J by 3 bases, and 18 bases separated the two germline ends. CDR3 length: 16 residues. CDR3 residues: CASSFLGSGENYEQYF. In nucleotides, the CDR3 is TGTGCCAGCAGTTTCTTAGGGTCGGGGGAAAACTACGAGCAGTACTTC.

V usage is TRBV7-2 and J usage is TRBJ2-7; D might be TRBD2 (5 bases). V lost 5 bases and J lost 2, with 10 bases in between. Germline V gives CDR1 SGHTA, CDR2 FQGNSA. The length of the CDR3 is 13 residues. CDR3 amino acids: CASSQRSPYEQYF. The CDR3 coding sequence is TGTGCCAGCAGCCAGCGGAGCCCCTACGAGCAGTACTTC.

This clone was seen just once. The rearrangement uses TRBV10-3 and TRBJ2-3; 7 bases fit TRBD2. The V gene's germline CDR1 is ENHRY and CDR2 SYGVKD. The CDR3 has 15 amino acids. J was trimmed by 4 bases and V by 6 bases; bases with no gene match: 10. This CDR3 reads CAIRGEGWSADTQYF. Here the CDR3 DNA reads TGTGCCATCAGGGGGGAGGGATGGAGCGCAGATACGCAGTATTTT.

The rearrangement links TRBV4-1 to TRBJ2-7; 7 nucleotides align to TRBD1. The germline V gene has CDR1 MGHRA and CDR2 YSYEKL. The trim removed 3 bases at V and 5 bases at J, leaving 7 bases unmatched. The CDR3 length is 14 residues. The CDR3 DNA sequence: TGCGCCAGCAGCCAGCGACAGGGAGCCGACGAGCAGTACTTC. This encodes CASSQRQGADEQYF.

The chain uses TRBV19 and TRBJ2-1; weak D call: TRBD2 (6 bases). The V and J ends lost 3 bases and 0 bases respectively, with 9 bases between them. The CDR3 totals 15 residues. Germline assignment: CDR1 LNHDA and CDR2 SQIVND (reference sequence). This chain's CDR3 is CASSIVAVSYNEQFF. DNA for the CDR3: TGTGCCAGTAGTATCGTAGCGGTCTCCTACAATGAGCAGTTCTTC.

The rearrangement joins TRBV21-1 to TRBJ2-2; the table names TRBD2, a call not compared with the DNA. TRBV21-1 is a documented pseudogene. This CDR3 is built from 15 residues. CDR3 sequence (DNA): TGTGCCAGCAGCACTTACGCGGGAGGAACCGGGGAGCTGTTTTTT. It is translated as CASSTYAGGTGELFF.

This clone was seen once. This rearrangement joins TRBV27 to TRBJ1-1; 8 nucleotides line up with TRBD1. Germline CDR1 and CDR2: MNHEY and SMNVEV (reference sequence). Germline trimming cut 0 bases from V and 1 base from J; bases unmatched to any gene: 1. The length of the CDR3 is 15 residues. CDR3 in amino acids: CASSLSRGPNTEAFF. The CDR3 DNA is TGTGCCAGCAGTTTATCCAGGGGGCCGAACACTGAAGCTTTCTTT.

The CDR3 DNA sequence: TGTGCCAGCAGCTTAGCAGGGGCCGTCGACTATGGCTACACCTTC. This codes for CASSLAGAVDYGYTF. The chain recombines TRBV7-2 with TRBJ1-2; D is perhaps TRBD1 (5 bases). The CDR3 is made up of 15 amino acids. In germline, CDR1 is SGHTA, CDR2 FQGNSA. V lost 0 bases, J lost 3 bases, and 11 bases lay in between.

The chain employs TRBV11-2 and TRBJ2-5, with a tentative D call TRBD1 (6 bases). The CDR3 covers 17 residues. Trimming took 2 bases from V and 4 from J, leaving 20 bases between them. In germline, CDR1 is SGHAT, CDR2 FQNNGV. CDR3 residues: CASSLFGGQGKLETQYF. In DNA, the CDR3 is TGTGCCAGCAGCTTATTTGGGGGCCAGGGGAAGTTAGAGACCCAGTACTTC. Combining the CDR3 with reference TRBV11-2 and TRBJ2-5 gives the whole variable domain EAGVAQSPRYKIIEKRQSVAFWCNPISGHATLYWYQQILGQGPKLLIQFQNNGVVDDSQLPKDRFSAERLKGVDSTLKIQPAKLEDSAVYLCASSLFGGQGKLETQYFGPGTRLLVL.

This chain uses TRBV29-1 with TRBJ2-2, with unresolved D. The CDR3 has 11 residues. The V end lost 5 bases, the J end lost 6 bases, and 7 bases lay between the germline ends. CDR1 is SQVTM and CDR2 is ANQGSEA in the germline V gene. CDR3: CSVLVAGELFF. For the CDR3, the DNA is TGCAGCGTTCTGGTAGCCGGGGAGCTGTTTTTT.

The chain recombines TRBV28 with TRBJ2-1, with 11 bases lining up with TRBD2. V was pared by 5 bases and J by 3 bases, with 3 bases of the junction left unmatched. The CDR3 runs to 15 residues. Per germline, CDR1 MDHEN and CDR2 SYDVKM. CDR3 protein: CASSRTSGSYNEQFF. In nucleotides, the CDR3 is TGTGCCAGCAGTCGCACTAGCGGGAGCTACAATGAGCAGTTCTTC.

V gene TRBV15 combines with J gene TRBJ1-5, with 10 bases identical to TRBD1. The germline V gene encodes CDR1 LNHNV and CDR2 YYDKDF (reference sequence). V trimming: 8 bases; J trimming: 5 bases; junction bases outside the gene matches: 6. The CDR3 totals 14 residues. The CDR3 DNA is TGTGCCACCGAAGACAGGGGGCTAGATCAGCCCCAGCATTTT. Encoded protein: CATEDRGLDQPQHF. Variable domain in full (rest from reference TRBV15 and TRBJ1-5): DAMVIQNPRYQVTQFGKPVTLSCSQTLNHNVMYWYQQKSSQAPKLLFHYYDKDFNNEADTPDNFQSRRPNTSFCFLDIRSPGLGDTAMYLCATEDRGLDQPQHFGDGTRLSIL.

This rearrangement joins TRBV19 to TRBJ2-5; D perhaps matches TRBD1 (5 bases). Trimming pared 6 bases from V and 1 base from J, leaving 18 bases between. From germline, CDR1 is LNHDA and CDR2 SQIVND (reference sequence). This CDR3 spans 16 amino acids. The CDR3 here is CASSTLETGTQETQYF. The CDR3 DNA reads TGTGCCAGTAGCACTTTAGAAACAGGTACCCAAGAGACCCAGTACTTC.

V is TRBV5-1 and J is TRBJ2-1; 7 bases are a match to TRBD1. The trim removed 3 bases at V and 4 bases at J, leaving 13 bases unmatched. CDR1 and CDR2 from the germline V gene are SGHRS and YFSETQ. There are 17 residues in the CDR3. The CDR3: CASSSTRQGRGYNEQFF. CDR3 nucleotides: TGCGCCAGCAGCTCCACCAGACAGGGAAGGGGATACAATGAGCAGTTCTTC.

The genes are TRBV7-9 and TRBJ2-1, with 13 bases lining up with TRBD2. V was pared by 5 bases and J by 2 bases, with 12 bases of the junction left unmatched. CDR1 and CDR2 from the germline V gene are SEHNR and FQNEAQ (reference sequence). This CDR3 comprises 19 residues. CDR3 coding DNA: TGTGCCAGCAGCCCAGGACTAGCGGGAGTTTTCGGCGCCTACAATGAGCAGTTCTTC. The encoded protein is CASSPGLAGVFGAYNEQFF. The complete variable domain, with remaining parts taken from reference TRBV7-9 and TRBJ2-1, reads DTGVSQNPRHKITKRGQNVTFRCDPISEHNRLYWYRQTLGQGPEFLTYFQNEAQLEKSRLLSDRFSAERPKGSFSTLEIQRTEQGDSAMYLCASSPGLAGVFGAYNEQFFGPGTRLTVL.

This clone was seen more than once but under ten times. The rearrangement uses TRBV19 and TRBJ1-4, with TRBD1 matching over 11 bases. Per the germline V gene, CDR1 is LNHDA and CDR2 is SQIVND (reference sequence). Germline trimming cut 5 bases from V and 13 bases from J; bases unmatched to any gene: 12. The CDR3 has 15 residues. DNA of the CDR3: TGTGCCAGTAGTTCCACGGACAGGGGGCAAAGAGGACTGTTTTTT. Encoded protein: CASSSTDRGQRGLFF. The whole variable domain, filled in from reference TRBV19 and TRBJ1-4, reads DGGITQSPKYLFRKEGQNVTLSCEQNLNHDAMYWYRQDPGQGLRLIYYSQIVNDFQKGDIAEGYSVSREKKESFPLTVTSAQKNPTAFYLCASSSTDRGQRGLFFGSGTQLSVL.

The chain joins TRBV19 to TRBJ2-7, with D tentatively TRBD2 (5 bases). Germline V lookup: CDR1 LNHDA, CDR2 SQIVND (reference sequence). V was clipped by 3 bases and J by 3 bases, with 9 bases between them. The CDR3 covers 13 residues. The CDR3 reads CASSIGEGYEQYF. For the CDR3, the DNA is TGTGCCAGTAGTATTGGTGAGGGCTACGAGCAGTACTTC.

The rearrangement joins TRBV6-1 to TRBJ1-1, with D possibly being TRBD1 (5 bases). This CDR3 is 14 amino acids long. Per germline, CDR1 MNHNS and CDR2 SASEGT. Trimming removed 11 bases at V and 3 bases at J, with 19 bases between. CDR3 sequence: CAAADGGRDTEAFF. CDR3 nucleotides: TGTGCCGCCGCCGACGGGGGGAGGGACACTGAAGCTTTCTTT.

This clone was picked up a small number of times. CDR3 amino acids: CASSVGAATYEQYF. The DNA of the CDR3 is TGTGCCAGCAGCGTAGGCGCGGCGACCTACGAGCAGTACTTC. V and J are TRBV9 and TRBJ2-7; D gene uncertain. The CDR3 extends over 14 amino acids. Germline values: CDR1 SGDLS, CDR2 YYNGEE. Between the trimmed V and J ends, which lost 0 bases and 2 bases, there was a span of 9 bases.

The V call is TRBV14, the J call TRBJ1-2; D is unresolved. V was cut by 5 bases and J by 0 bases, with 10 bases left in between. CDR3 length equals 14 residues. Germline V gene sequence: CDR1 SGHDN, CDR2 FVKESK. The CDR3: CASSETLTNYGYTF. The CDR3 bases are TGTGCCAGCAGCGAGACACTTACTAACTATGGCTACACCTTC.

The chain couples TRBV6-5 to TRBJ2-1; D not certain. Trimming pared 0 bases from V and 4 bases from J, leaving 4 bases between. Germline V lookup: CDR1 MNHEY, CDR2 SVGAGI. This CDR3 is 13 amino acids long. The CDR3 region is CASSYSEYNEQFF. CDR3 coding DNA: TGTGCCAGCAGTTACTCAGAGTACAATGAGCAGTTCTTC.